Shown below are 26 T cell receptor beta chains from a single sample sequenced in a study of T cell responses to AZD1222 COVID-19 vaccine. The data were produced by immunoSEQ multiplex PCR, yet TCRdb's version contains in-frame clones alone and is incomplete. This repertoire shows tens of thousands of clones, about 90% found once; its top ten account for 2.5% to 3%. The source was peripheral blood, collected on day 0 of MenACWY control vaccination. The origin of the receptors is an adult in good health.

This chain connects TRBV27 to TRBJ1-4, with D tentatively TRBD1 (6 bases). This CDR3 spans 14 amino acids. V was pared by 3 bases and J by 4 bases, with 9 bases between. Germline loops: CDR1 MNHEY, CDR2 SMNVEV (reference sequence). CDR3 region: CASSLRTVNEKLFF. Here the CDR3 DNA reads TGTGCCAGCAGTTTGAGGACAGTTAATGAAAAACTGTTTTTT.

This chain connects TRBV30 to TRBJ1-5, with D possibly TRBD1 on 5 matching bases. CDR1 GTSNPN and CDR2 SVGIG come from the germline V gene (reference sequence). This CDR3 contains 15 residues. Trimming took 1 base from V and 0 from J, leaving 10 bases between them. The CDR3 sequence is CAWSEGTVSNQPQHF. The CDR3 DNA sequence: TGTGCCTGGAGTGAAGGGACTGTTAGCAATCAGCCCCAGCATTTT.

This clone appeared a few times. The chain joins TRBV24-1 to TRBJ2-1; D perhaps matches TRBD1 (6 bases). Germline V gives CDR1 KGHDR, CDR2 SFDVKD. Trimming pared 1 base from V and 4 bases from J, leaving 16 bases between. This CDR3 has 17 amino acids. The CDR3 sequence: CATSDFEPGHKYNEQFF. The DNA of the CDR3 is TGTGCCACCAGTGATTTTGAGCCGGGACACAAATACAATGAGCAGTTCTTC.

V usage is TRBV6-5 and J usage is TRBJ2-7, with D perhaps matching TRBD2 (5 bases). Germline V CDR1 and CDR2: MNHEY, SVGAGI. The CDR3 is 16 amino acids. Trimming removed 4 bases at V and 5 bases at J, with 21 bases between. The CDR3 sequence: CASSLSPLGPRDEQYF. For the CDR3, the DNA is TGTGCCAGCAGTTTGTCCCCACTAGGCCCGCGGGACGAGCAGTACTTC.

This sequence joins TRBV4-1 and TRBJ2-2, with D perhaps assigned TRBD1 or TRBD2 (6 bases each). The ends were cut back, 1 base at V and 6 bases at J, with 9 bases in the middle. The CDR3 loop spans 14 amino acids. In germline, CDR1 is MGHRA, CDR2 YSYEKL. This CDR3 reads CASSQVGGPGELFF. DNA of the CDR3: TGCGCCAGCAGCCAAGTAGGGGGGCCCGGGGAGCTGTTTTTT.

The chain carries TRBV6-5 and TRBJ2-7; 7 positions agree with TRBD1. The V segment lost 2 bases and the J segment 0 bases; nucleotides outside the gene matches: 1. The CDR3 sequence is 14 residues long. The V gene's germline CDR1 is MNHEY and CDR2 SVGAGI. The CDR3 spells CASSYGDSSYEQYF. The CDR3 DNA follows: TGTGCCAGCAGTTACGGGGACAGCTCCTACGAGCAGTACTTC.

V usage is TRBV6-4 and J usage is TRBJ1-3; no firm D call. CDR1 and CDR2 from the germline V gene are MRHNA and SNTAGT. V lost 6 bases and J lost 0, with 9 bases in between. The CDR3 covers 14 residues. The CDR3 reads CASRYGSSGNTIYF. CDR3 in DNA: TGTGCCAGCAGGTACGGGAGCTCTGGAAACACCATATATTTT.

This chain joins TRBV5-1 and TRBJ1-1; 9 bases map to TRBD1. Germline lookup yields CDR1 SGHRS and CDR2 YFSETQ. J gave up 1 base and V 0 bases, and 1 base lay outside the gene matches. The CDR3 runs to 15 residues. CDR3 protein: CASSLDRGPNTEAFF. The CDR3 coding sequence is TGCGCCAGCAGCTTGGACAGGGGGCCGAACACTGAAGCTTTCTTT. Full variable domain (outside the CDR3, taken from reference TRBV5-1 and TRBJ1-1): KAGVTQTPRYLIKTRGQQVTLSCSPISGHRSVSWYQQTPGQGLQFLFEYFSETQRNKGNFPGRFSGRQFSNSRSEMNVSTLELGDSALYLCASSLDRGPNTEAFFGQGTRLTVV.

The J gene is TRBJ2-3, the V gene TRBV7-3; D perhaps matches TRBD1 (6 bases). Trimming took 1 base from V and 0 from J, leaving 8 bases between them. Looked up from germline, CDR1 is SGHTA and CDR2 is FQGTGA. The CDR3 has 15 amino acids. In nucleotides, the CDR3 is TGTGCCAGCAGCTTAAACGGACAGAGCACAGATACGCAGTATTTT. Protein product: CASSLNGQSTDTQYF.

J is TRBJ1-2 and V is TRBV6-5; tentatively, D is TRBD1 (5 bases). Looked up from germline, CDR1 is MNHEY and CDR2 is SVGAGI. Trimming cost V 0 bases and J 4 bases, with 9 bases left between them. The CDR3 is 14 amino acids. CDR3 residues: CASSYSEGPYGYTF. The CDR3 DNA is TGTGCCAGCAGTTACTCGGAGGGGCCCTATGGCTACACCTTC.

The chain uses TRBV28 and TRBJ2-1; D is ambiguous. V was pared by 6 bases and J by 9 bases, with 15 bases between. The CDR3 has 13 residues. CDR1 and CDR2 from the germline V gene are MDHEN and SYDVKM. In nucleotides, the CDR3 is TGTGCCAGCAGGTTACCACAAACAGCTGAGCAGTTCTTC. This encodes CASRLPQTAEQFF.

The V call is TRBV7-2, the J call TRBJ1-1; TRBD1 agrees at 7 bases. The CDR3 is 15 amino acids. Germline V gene data show CDR1 as SGHTA and CDR2 as FQGNSA. The V and J ends lost 0 bases and 4 bases, in that order; junction bases with no gene match: 5. The CDR3 loop is CASSLAQGGATEAFF. CDR3 coding DNA: TGTGCCAGCAGCTTAGCGCAGGGGGGGGCCACTGAAGCTTTCTTT.

V usage is TRBV6-5 and J usage is TRBJ2-2, with D unclear. Germline CDR1 MNHEY, CDR2 SVGAGI. V lost 7 bases, J lost 6 bases, and 15 bases lay in between. The CDR3 consists of 14 residues. The CDR3 coding sequence is TGTGCCAGCAAGCGAAGTGCAGAAGCCGGGGAGCTGTTTTTT. Its protein is CASKRSAEAGELFF.

This clone has a single count. This chain joins TRBV7-2 and TRBJ1-1; D remains ambiguous. Trimming left V 5 bases short and J 1 base short, with 8 bases between. The CDR3 is 13 residues long. Germline CDR1 and CDR2: SGHTA and FQGNSA. The CDR3 reads CASSRGRNTEAFF. As DNA, the CDR3 is TGTGCCAGCAGCCGGGGAAGGAACACTGAAGCTTTCTTT.

The chain joins TRBV3-1 (or the pseudogene TRBV3-2) to TRBJ2-1; TRBD2 agrees at 8 bases. Germline V gene sequence: CDR1 LGHDT, CDR2 YNNKEL (reference sequence). Germline trimming cut 11 bases from V and 4 bases from J; bases unmatched to any gene: 10. The CDR3 length is 14 residues. CDR3 bases: TGTGCCTGCCAGGCCGGGGGGGGATACAATGAGCAGTTCTTC. Protein: CACQAGGGYNEQFF.

This chain links TRBV3-1 (or the pseudogene TRBV3-2) with TRBJ2-7; D may be TRBD1 (6 bases). The germline gives CDR1 LGHDT, CDR2 YNNKEL (reference sequence). CDR3 size: 15 residues. Trimming left V 1 base short and J 2 bases short, with 12 bases between. The CDR3 protein is CASSQGQAPTYEQYF. CDR3 in DNA: TGTGCCAGCAGCCAAGGACAGGCCCCCACCTACGAGCAGTACTTC.

The rearrangement links TRBV9 to TRBJ2-7; D unresolved. The V end was cut by 4 bases, the J end by 12 bases, with 17 bases between. CDR3 length equals 12 residues. CDR1 is SGDLS and CDR2 is YYNGEE in the germline V gene. CDR3 amino acids: CASSSRTLPGYF. As DNA, the CDR3 is TGTGCCAGCAGCTCTCGGACCCTTCCGGGGTACTTC.

This chain links TRBV7-2 with TRBJ1-4; 10 bases fit TRBD1. V was pared by 7 bases and J by 8 bases, with 10 bases of the junction left unmatched. This CDR3 comprises 15 residues. CDR1 is SGHTA, CDR2 FQGNSA, per germline. The CDR3, as DNA: TGTGCCAGCACCGGGGGGACAGGGGTAGGGGAAAAACTGTTTTTT. Amino acid sequence: CASTGGTGVGEKLFF.

The count of this clone is one. V and J are TRBV30 and TRBJ2-1; D call uncertain. From germline, CDR1 is GTSNPN and CDR2 SVGIG (reference sequence). Trimming pared 3 bases from V and 4 bases from J, leaving 4 bases between. This CDR3 spans 11 amino acids. CDR3 coding DNA: TGTGCCTGGAGCGCGTACAATGAGCAGTTCTTC. As protein: CAWSAYNEQFF.

This chain joins TRBV19 and TRBJ2-7, with TRBD2 identical over 8 bases. Germline CDR1 is LNHDA and CDR2 is SQIVND (reference sequence). This CDR3 comprises 13 residues. V lost 5 bases to trimming and J lost 3 bases; unmatched junction nucleotides: 3. The CDR3 DNA reads TGTGCCAGTAGTCAAGCGGGGGTCTACGAGCAGTACTTC. Its protein product is CASSQAGVYEQYF.

V and J are TRBV7-2 and TRBJ1-1; 7 bases match TRBD1. Germline CDR1 reads SGHTA; CDR2 reads FQGNSA. This CDR3 has 13 amino acids. V lost 6 bases and J lost 3; bases outside the gene matches: 4. The CDR3 bases are TGTGCCAGCAGTCGGGACAGCTACACTGAAGCTTTCTTT. Translation: CASSRDSYTEAFF.

V is TRBV5-4 and J is TRBJ2-7, with D possibly matching TRBD1 (6 bases). This CDR3 contains 13 residues. Per the germline V gene, CDR1 is SGHNT and CDR2 is YYREEE (reference sequence). Trimming removed 5 bases from V and 2 bases from J, with 11 bases in between. Written as DNA, the CDR3 is TGTGCCAGCAGACCACAGGGAGCCTACGAGCAGTACTTC. It codes for CASRPQGAYEQYF. The full variable domain, completed using reference TRBV5-4 and TRBJ2-7, is ETGVTQSPTHLIKTRGQQVTLRCSSQSGHNTVSWYQQALGQGPQFIFQYYREEENGRGNFPPRFSGLQFPNYSSELNVNALELDDSALYLCASRPQGAYEQYFGPGTRLTVT.

The J gene is TRBJ2-7, the V gene TRBV5-3; 9 nucleotides line up with TRBD1. TRBV5-3 belongs to the ORF category, with a function that is uncertain. With 3 bases clipped from V and 0 bases from J, the junction kept 7 bases outside the gene matches. This CDR3 comprises 16 residues. The CDR3 spells CARSWGGQGISYEQYF. Written as DNA, the CDR3 is TGTGCCAGAAGCTGGGGGGGACAGGGAATCTCCTACGAGCAGTACTTC.

This clone came up once. The V call is TRBV19, the J call TRBJ1-1; 11 bases are a match to TRBD1. Trimming removed 5 bases from V and 10 bases from J; junction bases left unmatched: 6. This CDR3 is built from 13 residues. Germline-derived CDR1 and CDR2 are LNHDA and SQIVND (reference sequence). The CDR3 is CASSGQGALRAFF. In DNA, the CDR3 is TGTGCCAGTAGTGGACAGGGGGCGCTTAGAGCTTTCTTT.

The V gene is TRBV5-1, the J gene TRBJ1-6; a possible D gene is TRBD1 (5 bases). CDR3 length: 15 amino acids. Germline CDR1 reads SGHRS; CDR2 reads YFSETQ. With 4 bases removed from V and 9 bases from J, the gap between germline ends came to 17 bases. The CDR3 loop reads CASSPKGQGASPLHF. For the CDR3, the DNA is TGCGCCAGCAGCCCCAAAGGGCAGGGCGCTTCACCCCTCCACTTT.

V gene TRBV30 combines with J gene TRBJ1-1; TRBD1 agrees at 9 bases. The CDR3 loop spans 14 amino acids. Germline assignment: CDR1 GTSNPN and CDR2 SVGIG (reference sequence). J was trimmed by 6 bases and V by 3 bases; bases with no gene match: 8. CDR3 coding DNA: TGTGCCTGGAGGACGGGGACAGGGATGGCTGAAGCTTTCTTT. Its translation: CAWRTGTGMAEAFF.